This entry is about one TCR beta chain. No antigen is known for it. Germline loops: CDR1 SGHRS, CDR2 YFSETQ. Trimming cost V 0 bases and J 3 bases, with 12 bases left between them. The CDR3 contains 15 residues. The authors isolated at least 6 million PBMCs per sample. The sample belongs to a study of blood T cells in healthy people across ages. Study-wide findings and caveats: Any changes in expanded clonotypes were possibly confounded, as donor CMV status remained unknown.

Alongside a J-beta primer mix, a sample-barcoded 5' primer served in a second PCR lasting about 7 to 12 cycles. TCRdb processed the 5' RACE reads anew with MiXCR; each CDR3 protein has one entry. Among around 820,000 distinct CDR3 sequences listed, around a quarter were seen once. These data are also associated with another study on T cells of mothers and their children.

This clonotype was sampled from a boy aged 5 to 17 in good health. The rearrangement links TRBV5-1 to TRBJ1-1; D remains unclear. Sequenced sample: blood. The CDR3 nucleotides are TGCGCCAGCAGCTTGGTTCCTCATACCTACACTGAAGCTTTCTTT. It yields the protein CASSLVPHTYTEAFF.